The TCR beta chain described here comes from a study of blood T cell repertoires in COVID-19. For the study at large: PBMCs, B-cell-depleted T cells, or T cells were the source of the cDNA or gDNA that made up the material.

This clone was recorded only once. V lost 1 base, J lost 2 bases, and 16 bases lay in between. The CDR3 has 17 amino acids. Looked up from germline, CDR1 is LGHNA and CDR2 is YNFKEQ. Per the original data handling: Using reference gene primer amplification, nucleated cell counts were estimated. Profiled with immunoSEQ multiplex PCR; TCRdb holds only in-frame clones, not every one. From that table come the V and J calls and clone size; the DNA was used to work out D and trimming. The sample has more than 300,000 clones, around nine tenths seen once. Which cohort a participant joined came from the clinical history participants gave. Cohort 3 donors were reported recovered after two negative PCRs, clearance, or symptom resolution.

This TCR was recovered from a woman in her thirties who had recovered from COVID-19. The specimen was PBMCs or T cells enriched from blood (not recorded which). This chain joins TRBV4-2 and TRBJ2-3, with a possible D match to TRBD1 (6 bases). This CDR3 reads CASSQAKGGAITDTQYF. The CDR3 nucleotides are TGTGCCAGCAGCCAAGCTAAAGGGGGAGCTATCACAGATACGCAGTATTTT.